The source of this TCR beta chain is a study of CD8 T cells in Susac syndrome. Overall study context: When blood was drawn, patients with Susac syndrome were on intravenous immunoglobulin alone, on corticosteroids, or therapy-naive.

When the RNA was reverse transcribed, random hexamers were used with an input of roughly 0.45 to 1 ug. TCRdb re-called the immunoSEQ multiplex PCR reads with MiXCR, one entry per CDR3 protein. The table records about 240,000 distinct CDR3 sequences, almost 97% of them present only once. The CDR3 loop spans 11 amino acids. Trimming stripped 6 bases from V and 5 bases from J, with 11 bases between. The V gene's germline CDR1 is SQVTM and CDR2 ANQGSEA. Negative isolation yielded the CD8+ and CD4+ T cells, while FACS enriched the TEMRA cells. In its sample, this clonotype was seen once. The TCR originated in a human donor with Susac syndrome. The V gene is TRBV29-1, the J gene TRBJ2-7, with a possible D match to TRBD1 (6 bases). Sequenced sample: CD4+ T cells from PBMCs. CDR3 region: CSVGTLNEQYF. The CDR3 DNA sequence: TGCAGCGTCGGGACATTAAACGAGCAGTACTTC.